The 21 T cell receptor beta chains given below trace back to one sample, sequenced in a study of beta chain features in type 1 diabetes. Isolated RNA was reverse transcribed in full, so expressed TCRB transcripts were sequenced. Produced via immunoSEQ multiplex PCR; TCRdb's table is partial and in-frame only. The sample lists a few hundred thousand clones, approximately 30% occurring once. Sequencing was carried out using naive CD4+ T cells from blood. These receptors originate from a man in his late teens or twenties in good health.

This clone turned up a few times. J is TRBJ1-1 and V is TRBV29-1; D unresolved. The CDR3 runs to 13 residues. Germline assignment: CDR1 SQVTM and CDR2 ANQGSEA. Trimming pared 5 bases from V and 0 bases from J, leaving 10 bases between. Here the CDR3 reads CSVHSSLNTEAFF. Here the CDR3 DNA reads TGCAGCGTTCACTCCTCACTGAACACTGAAGCTTTCTTT.

A few counts support this clone. J is TRBJ1-2 and V is TRBV27; 7 bases fit TRBD1. CDR1 is MNHEY, CDR2 SMNVEV, per germline (reference sequence). This CDR3 is built from 13 residues. Trimming removed 5 bases from V and 4 bases from J; junction bases left unmatched: 4. The DNA of the CDR3 is TGTGCCAGCAGTCGACAGGGTCTCTATGGCTACACCTTC. Protein product: CASSRQGLYGYTF.

The rearrangement joins TRBV30 to TRBJ2-7; no clear D. The CDR3 is made up of 15 amino acids. Germline V lookup: CDR1 GTSNPN, CDR2 SVGIG (reference sequence). Trimming left V 0 bases short and J 1 base short, with 13 bases between. CDR3 sequence (DNA): TGTGCCTGGAGTGTACAGTTCACGCCATCCTACGAGCAGTACTTC. Translating gives CAWSVQFTPSYEQYF.

This chain connects TRBV27 to TRBJ2-7; 11 bases align to TRBD1. The CDR3 extends over 17 amino acids. V trimming: 0 bases; J trimming: 3 bases; junction bases outside the gene matches: 7. Germline loops: CDR1 MNHEY, CDR2 SMNVEV (reference sequence). CDR3 DNA: TGTGCCAGCAGTTTATCGATACCCGGGACAGGGGGCTACGAGCAGTACTTC. Its protein product is CASSLSIPGTGGYEQYF.

This chain links TRBV7-2 with TRBJ2-5; weak D call: TRBD1 (5 bases). The CDR3 runs to 16 residues. Germline V CDR1 and CDR2: SGHTA, FQGNSA. V dropped 2 bases and J dropped 2 bases, with 15 bases sitting between them. The CDR3 loop is CASSLWFRVIQETQYF. Here the CDR3 DNA reads TGTGCCAGCAGCTTATGGTTCAGGGTAATTCAAGAGACCCAGTACTTC.

The J gene is TRBJ2-3, the V gene TRBV11-2; a possible D gene is TRBD1 (6 bases). Trimming stripped 2 bases from V and 4 bases from J, with 13 bases between. Germline-derived CDR1 and CDR2 are SGHAT and FQNNGV. This CDR3 region has 15 residues. The CDR3 bases are TGTGCCAGCAGCTTAATACAGGGCCGCGCAGATACGCAGTATTTT. Protein: CASSLIQGRADTQYF.

A few counts support this clone. The chain is built from TRBV7-9 and TRBJ1-5, with 9 bases that match TRBD1. Trimming at V came to 1 base and at J to 5 bases, leaving 3 bases not matched to a gene. The CDR3 has 15 amino acids. Per germline, CDR1 SEHNR and CDR2 FQNEAQ (reference sequence). The CDR3 protein is CASSLGTGAYQPQHF. CDR3 bases: TGTGCCAGCAGCTTAGGGACAGGGGCCTATCAGCCCCAGCATTTT.

The V and J genes are TRBV30 and TRBJ2-1; 7 nucleotides line up with TRBD1. The trim removed 2 bases at V and 4 bases at J, leaving 5 bases unmatched. CDR1 GTSNPN and CDR2 SVGIG come from the germline V gene (reference sequence). The CDR3 covers 14 residues. The CDR3 loop is CAWSLEGAYNEQFF. The CDR3 nucleotides are TGTGCCTGGAGTCTCGAGGGGGCATACAATGAGCAGTTCTTC.

This chain links TRBV25-1 with TRBJ2-7, with D perhaps TRBD2 (6 bases). V gave up 2 bases and J gave up 3 bases, with 8 bases separating them. The CDR3 length is 13 residues. Per germline, CDR1 MGHDK and CDR2 SYGVNS. CDR3 in amino acids: CASSEVGGYEQYF. The DNA of the CDR3 is TGTGCCAGCAGTGAAGTGGGAGGCTACGAGCAGTACTTC.

The rearrangement links TRBV7-9 to TRBJ2-1; 8 bases match TRBD1. Germline-derived CDR1 and CDR2 are SEHNR and FQNEAQ (reference sequence). The V segment lost 5 bases and the J segment 10 bases; nucleotides outside the gene matches: 4. The CDR3 contains 12 residues. The CDR3 DNA follows: TGTGCCAGCAGCGTAGGGACAGGCGAGCAGTTCTTC. Its protein product is CASSVGTGEQFF.

The genes are TRBV15 and TRBJ2-3, with TRBD2 matching 8 bases. The CDR3 spans 17 residues. V shed 0 bases and J 4 bases; nucleotides not matched to a gene: 9. The V gene's germline CDR1 is LNHNV and CDR2 YYDKDF (reference sequence). The CDR3 sequence is CATSRDRGGRTSDTQYF. The CDR3 DNA sequence: TGTGCCACCAGCAGAGACCGGGGCGGGAGGACCTCAGATACGCAGTATTTT.

This clone was seen a handful of times. This sample also contains other DNA sequences that code for the same CDR3. CDR3 region: CAWSVGSGANVLTF. For the CDR3, the DNA is TGTGCCTGGAGTGTAGGCTCTGGGGCCAACGTCCTGACTTTC. The genes are TRBV30 and TRBJ2-6; D gene uncertain. Germline V CDR1 and CDR2: GTSNPN, SVGIG (reference sequence). The CDR3 sequence is 14 residues long. With 0 bases removed from V and 0 bases from J, the gap between germline ends came to 3 bases.

This clone has just a few counts. The chain uses TRBV29-1 and TRBJ1-2; D is undetermined. Germline V gene data show CDR1 as SQVTM and CDR2 as ANQGSEA. V was shortened by 3 bases and J by 0 bases, with 11 bases between the two germline ends. The CDR3 sequence is 14 residues long. The DNA of the CDR3 is TGCAGCGTTGATACTGACGGGACTAACTATGGCTACACCTTC. As protein: CSVDTDGTNYGYTF.

This clone was counted only a few times. The J gene is TRBJ2-3, the V gene TRBV20-1; D gene ambiguous. The germline V and J ends were trimmed by 5 bases and 4 bases, with 7 bases remaining between them. The CDR3 sequence is 11 residues long. Looked up from germline, CDR1 is DFQATT and CDR2 is SNEGSKA (reference sequence). This CDR3 is CSAGESDTQYF. CDR3 DNA sequence: TGCAGTGCTGGCGAGTCAGATACGCAGTATTTT.

The chain uses TRBV30 and TRBJ1-1; TRBD1 might be the D (6 bases). V was shortened by 4 bases and J by 1 base, with 7 bases between the two germline ends. The CDR3 spans 12 residues. Germline V lookup: CDR1 GTSNPN, CDR2 SVGIG (reference sequence). The CDR3 loop reads CAWNRENTEAFF. The CDR3 nucleotides are TGTGCCTGGAACAGGGAGAACACTGAAGCTTTCTTT.

The rearrangement joins TRBV7-6 to TRBJ2-7; D is possibly TRBD1 or TRBD2 (5 bases each). V dropped 4 bases and J dropped 3 bases, with 16 bases sitting between them. Germline CDR1 reads SGHVS; CDR2 reads FNYEAQ. This CDR3 is 15 amino acids long. DNA for the CDR3: TGTGCCAGCAGCTCGACGGGGCGTGAAGGCTACGAGCAGTACTTC. It encodes CASSSTGREGYEQYF. The variable domain in full, with the rest retrieved from reference TRBV7-6 and TRBJ2-7, is GAGVSQSPRYKVTKRGQDVALRCDPISGHVSLYWYRQALGQGPEFLTYFNYEAQQDKSGLPNDRFSAERPEGSISTLTIQRTEQRDSAMYRCASSSTGREGYEQYFGPGTRLTVT.

The sample holds a few counts of this clone. The genes are TRBV7-2 and TRBJ2-3, with D tentatively TRBD1 (5 bases). This CDR3 has 15 amino acids. V lost 2 bases and J 2 bases, leaving 11 bases between the germline ends. Germline lookup yields CDR1 SGHTA and CDR2 FQGNSA. The CDR3 DNA reads as TGTGCCAGCAGCTTACGAGGACACCACACAGATACGCAGTATTTT. Protein sequence: CASSLRGHHTDTQYF.

Of note for this clone: Other DNA sequences in this sample translate to the same CDR3. The chain employs TRBV30 and TRBJ2-5; possibly TRBD2 for D (6 bases). Trimming pared 0 bases from V and 5 bases from J, leaving 7 bases between. The CDR3 spans 12 residues. Germline lookup yields CDR1 GTSNPN and CDR2 SVGIG (reference sequence). CDR3 bases: TGTGCCTGGAGTGTACGGGAGGAGACCCAGTACTTC. Its translation: CAWSVREETQYF.

Worth noting for this clone: One junction end does not reproduce the germline sequence, and a read error may be involved. The chain is built from TRBV7-7 and TRBJ2-1; 8 positions match TRBD2. Germline CDR1 SSHAT, CDR2 FNYEAQ (reference sequence). The CDR3 length is 15 residues. CDR3 protein: CASSPGREVYNEQFF. The DNA of the CDR3 is TGTGCTAGCAGCCCGGGGCGGGAGGTGTACAATGAGCAGTTCTTC. The variable domain in full, completed from reference TRBV7-7 and TRBJ2-1, reads GAGVSQSPRYKVTKRGQDVTLRCDPISSHATLYWYQQALGQGPEFLTYFNYEAQPDKSGLPSDRFSAERPEGSISTLTIQRTEQRDSAMYRCASSPGREVYNEQFFGPGTRLTVL.

This chain links TRBV7-9 with TRBJ2-1, with D perhaps being TRBD1 or TRBD2 (5 bases each). The CDR3 runs to 14 residues. Trimming stripped 6 bases from V and 5 bases from J, with 14 bases between. Germline CDR1 SEHNR, CDR2 FQNEAQ (reference sequence). As DNA, the CDR3 is TGTGCCAGCAGTCCCGGGACCACCAACAATGAGCAGTTCTTC. It translates to CASSPGTTNNEQFF.

This chain links TRBV9 with TRBJ1-3; no firm D call. The V and J ends lost 3 bases and 5 bases respectively, with 15 bases between them. CDR1 and CDR2 (germline): SGDLS, YYNGEE. CDR3 length equals 15 residues. The CDR3 DNA is TGTGCCAGCAGCGCCATCACGGGGAATAGAAACACCATATATTTT. This sequence encodes CASSAITGNRNTIYF.